The 26 T cell receptor beta chains listed next were all sequenced from one sample in a study of shared clonotypes between healthy human individuals. Using immunoSEQ multiplex PCR, the repertoire was profiled, and TCRdb retains in-frame clones only, with some absent. Counted here are hundreds of thousands of clones, roughly 73% occurring once; the ten biggest clones make up around 1.8%. The specimen sequenced was memory CD4+ T cells sorted from blood. Regarding subset: CD45RA-negative fraction. The receptors were gathered from a young woman in good health.

The chain couples TRBV30 to TRBJ2-3; the D is unclear. The V end was cut by 4 bases, the J end by 6 bases, with 17 bases between. Germline V gives CDR1 GTSNPN, CDR2 SVGIG (reference sequence). The CDR3 has 14 amino acids. The CDR3 loop is CAWKSDARKDTQYF. The CDR3 DNA sequence: TGTGCCTGGAAATCCGACGCAAGAAAGGATACGCAGTATTTT.

The chain has TRBV27 and TRBJ2-3; 10 nucleotides align to TRBD2. Germline lookup yields CDR1 MNHEY and CDR2 SMNVEV (reference sequence). V was clipped by 6 bases and J by 3 bases; unmatched bases: 3. The CDR3 runs to 14 residues. The CDR3 protein is CASSGTSVTDTQYF. Written as DNA, the CDR3 is TGTGCCAGCAGCGGGACTAGCGTAACAGATACGCAGTATTTT.

The CDR3 protein is CASSYWPGEKLFF. The CDR3, as DNA: TGTGCCAGCAGTTACTGGCCGGGGGAAAAACTGTTTTTT. The gene calls are TRBV6-5 and TRBJ1-4; D unclear. Trimming shortened V by 1 base and J by 8 bases, and 8 bases separated the two germline ends. Germline V gene sequence: CDR1 MNHEY, CDR2 SVGAGI. The CDR3 loop spans 13 amino acids.

In nucleotides, the CDR3 is TGTGCCAGTAGTCGACAGGGGATGGGAGAAAAACTGTTTTTT. Encoded protein: CASSRQGMGEKLFF. The rearrangement uses TRBV19 and TRBJ1-4, with 8 bases lining up with TRBD1. Germline V gene lookup returns CDR1 LNHDA and CDR2 SQIVND (reference sequence). V was clipped by 5 bases and J by 8 bases; unmatched bases: 7. The CDR3 runs to 14 residues.

J is TRBJ1-2 and V is TRBV18; D is uncertain. Trimming pared 3 bases from V and 3 bases from J, leaving 11 bases between. Looked up from germline, CDR1 is KGHSH and CDR2 is LQKENI. The CDR3 has 14 residues. CDR3 protein: CASSPPDGDYGYTF. The CDR3 nucleotides read TGTGCCAGCTCACCTCCAGACGGAGACTATGGCTACACCTTC.

This clone was seen a few times. V usage is TRBV19 and J usage is TRBJ2-3; no reliable D call. CDR1 LNHDA and CDR2 SQIVND come from the germline V gene (reference sequence). This CDR3 is built from 15 residues. V was trimmed by 3 bases and J by 2 bases, leaving 12 bases between them. The CDR3 is CASSISARFTDTQYF. In nucleotides, the CDR3 is TGTGCCAGTAGTATCTCGGCCCGATTCACAGATACGCAGTATTTT.

CDR3 nucleotides: TGCAGCGTTGAATTGATGGGTCAGGCGAGGTACAATGAGCAGTTCTTC. As protein: CSVELMGQARYNEQFF. The chain uses TRBV29-1 and TRBJ2-1; D remains ambiguous. Trimming left V 2 bases short and J 4 bases short, with 18 bases between. CDR3 length equals 16 residues. Per the germline V gene, CDR1 is SQVTM and CDR2 is ANQGSEA.

Comments on this clone: Given a much more abundant clone one base away, this may be a read error. The chain joins TRBV13 to TRBJ2-2; the D is unclear. V lost 4 bases and J 2 bases, leaving 2 bases between the germline ends. CDR1 and CDR2 from the germline V gene are PRHDT and FYEKMQ (reference sequence). The CDR3 consists of 12 residues. The chain's CDR3 is CASSSNTGELFF. DNA of the CDR3: TGTGCCAGCAGCTCCAACACCGGGGAGCTGTTTTTT.

This chain uses TRBV7-9 with TRBJ2-5; a possible D gene is TRBD2 (6 bases). CDR3 length: 13 amino acids. With 3 bases removed from V and 8 bases from J, the gap between germline ends came to 13 bases. Germline V gene data show CDR1 as SEHNR and CDR2 as FQNEAQ (reference sequence). The CDR3 spells CASSLPVAVTQYF. The CDR3 nucleotides read TGTGCCAGCAGCTTGCCGGTAGCGGTTACCCAGTACTTC.

The chain employs TRBV30 and TRBJ2-7; D is undetermined. The CDR3 is 12 amino acids. V lost 0 bases and J lost 5, with 8 bases in between. The germline V gene encodes CDR1 GTSNPN and CDR2 SVGIG (reference sequence). The CDR3 DNA reads TGTGCCTGGAGTGTGGCAGTGAACGAGCAGTACTTC. It specifies CAWSVAVNEQYF.

The genes are TRBV28 and TRBJ2-2; D is perhaps TRBD2 (5 bases). CDR1 is MDHEN and CDR2 is SYDVKM in the germline V gene. The ends were cut back, 4 bases at V and 5 bases at J, with 11 bases in the middle. This CDR3 is built from 14 residues. For the CDR3, the DNA is TGTGCCAGCAGTTCTGCTGGGGAGACCGGGGAGCTGTTTTTT. It encodes CASSSAGETGELFF.

CDR3 sequence: CASSLDPGQAYEQYF. In DNA, the CDR3 is TGTGCCAGCAGCTTAGACCCTGGACAGGCCTACGAGCAGTACTTC. The chain is built from TRBV11-2 and TRBJ2-7; 7 positions match TRBD1. The junction had 4 bases not matched to a gene; V was cut back by 0 bases and J by 2 bases. Germline loops: CDR1 SGHAT, CDR2 FQNNGV. CDR3 length equals 15 residues.

This clone has only a few counts. The CDR3 loop reads CASSPRSDEQETQYF. CDR3 DNA sequence: TGTGCCAGCTCACCACGGTCAGATGAGCAAGAGACCCAGTACTTC. The chain joins TRBV18 to TRBJ2-5; D is unresolved. Germline-derived CDR1 and CDR2 are KGHSH and LQKENI. Between the trimmed V and J ends, which lost 1 base and 2 bases, there was a span of 11 bases. CDR3 length: 15 amino acids.

This clone was recorded a few times. This sequence joins TRBV5-4 and TRBJ1-2, with D tentatively TRBD1 (6 bases). The CDR3 spans 15 residues. The germline V gene encodes CDR1 SGHNT and CDR2 YYREEE (reference sequence). Trimming shortened V by 0 bases and J by 8 bases, and 17 bases separated the two germline ends. Written as DNA, the CDR3 is TGTGCCAGCAGCTTGGAATCGGGGACATTTAGCGGCTACACCTTC. Protein sequence: CASSLESGTFSGYTF. Based on the CDR3 plus reference TRBV5-4 and TRBJ1-2, the full variable domain is ETGVTQSPTHLIKTRGQQVTLRCSSQSGHNTVSWYQQALGQGPQFIFQYYREEENGRGNFPPRFSGLQFPNYSSELNVNALELDDSALYLCASSLESGTFSGYTFGSGTRLTVV.

The V and J genes are TRBV18 and TRBJ1-1; D is unclear. The V gene lost 3 bases and the J gene lost 2 bases, with 19 bases spanning the gap. CDR3 length: 17 residues. Germline assignment: CDR1 KGHSH and CDR2 LQKENI. The CDR3 loop reads CASSPLHLIRSNTEAFF. The CDR3 region has the DNA TGTGCCAGCTCACCGCTCCACCTCATTCGGAGTAACACTGAAGCTTTCTTT.

The V call is TRBV19, the J call TRBJ1-5, with D unresolved. The CDR3 runs 12 residues. The germline V and J ends were trimmed by 3 bases and 8 bases, with 8 bases remaining between them. CDR1 and CDR2 (germline): LNHDA, SQIVND (reference sequence). DNA of the CDR3: TGTGCCAGTAGTATCCAAGACAAGCCCCAGCATTTT. Amino acid sequence: CASSIQDKPQHF.

V is TRBV21-1 and J is TRBJ2-7; the table names TRBD1, a call not compared with the DNA. TRBV21-1 constitutes a pseudogene. The CDR3 consists of 14 residues. The CDR3 loop is CATCGGQGNYEQYF. CDR3 DNA: TGTGCCACCTGTGGGGGACAGGGTAATTACGAGCAGTACTTC.

The chain carries TRBV4-1 and TRBJ1-4; 8 bases line up with TRBD1. Germline lookup yields CDR1 MGHRA and CDR2 YSYEKL. The CDR3 is 15 amino acids. The V gene end was trimmed by 1 base and the J gene end by 5 bases; junction bases not matched to a gene: 3. CDR3 amino acids: CASSQVTGANEKLFF. Written as DNA, the CDR3 is TGCGCCAGCAGCCAAGTGACAGGGGCGAATGAAAAACTGTTTTTT.

This chain uses TRBV19 with TRBJ2-5, with TRBD2 matching 13 bases. CDR3 size: 14 residues. Germline V gene sequence: CDR1 LNHDA, CDR2 SQIVND (reference sequence). J gave up 4 bases and V 10 bases, and 6 bases lay outside the gene matches. The CDR3: CATTSGRALETQYF. In DNA, the CDR3 is TGTGCCACCACTAGCGGGAGGGCGTTAGAGACCCAGTACTTC.

This sequence joins TRBV5-4 and TRBJ2-5; D unresolved. The CDR3 extends over 13 amino acids. The germline V and J ends were trimmed by 1 base and 5 bases, with 9 bases remaining between them. Looked up from germline, CDR1 is SGHNT and CDR2 is YYREEE (reference sequence). The chain's CDR3 is CASSLLSAETQYF. For the CDR3, the DNA is TGTGCCAGCAGCTTGTTGTCTGCGGAGACCCAGTACTTC.

The chain is built from TRBV30 and TRBJ2-3; tentative D call: TRBD2 (5 bases). In germline, CDR1 is GTSNPN, CDR2 SVGIG (reference sequence). V was shortened by 3 bases and J by 6 bases, with 13 bases between the two germline ends. The CDR3 consists of 13 residues. DNA for the CDR3: TGTGCCTGGAGGGAGAGAGGGCAGGATACGCAGTATTTT. It specifies CAWRERGQDTQYF.

This clone was detected many times. V and J are TRBV6-1 and TRBJ1-1; the D is unclear. CDR1 and CDR2 from the germline V gene are MNHNS and SASEGT. The CDR3 contains 14 residues. Trimming cost V 7 bases and J 0 bases, with 12 bases left between them. The DNA for the CDR3 is TGTGCCAGCACGCAACGAGCTATGAACACTGAAGCTTTCTTT. This gives the protein CASTQRAMNTEAFF.

The rearrangement joins TRBV14 to TRBJ2-1; 8 bases map to TRBD2. Trimming took 7 bases from V and 10 from J; bases not matched to a gene: 12. The CDR3 spans 14 residues. Germline assignment: CDR1 SGHDN and CDR2 FVKESK. This CDR3 is CASNAAGVIGEQFF. CDR3 DNA: TGTGCCAGCAACGCAGCGGGAGTTATTGGAGAGCAGTTCTTC.

The gene calls are TRBV18 and TRBJ1-1; no reliable D call. This CDR3 contains 15 residues. Between the trimmed V and J ends, which lost 0 bases and 2 bases, there was a span of 10 bases. Germline CDR1 KGHSH, CDR2 LQKENI. The CDR3 protein is CASSPPESRNTEAFF. In nucleotides, the CDR3 is TGTGCCAGCTCACCACCGGAAAGCCGAAACACTGAAGCTTTCTTT.

The gene calls are TRBV2 and TRBJ2-5; 12 bases line up with TRBD2. The assigned J gene may be wrong: the sequence end matches TRBJ2-7 better. CDR3 length: 17 residues. CDR1 and CDR2 (germline): SNHLY, FYNNEI. In nucleotides, the CDR3 is TGTGCCAGCAGCCAACTAGCGGGAGGCTCCTTCTCCTACGAGCAGTACTTC. This translates into CASSQLAGGSFSYEQYF.

The CDR3 DNA reads as TGCAGCGTACCCGCCTCATGGGGGACGGACGTCGGTGAGCAGTTCTTC. It yields the protein CSVPASWGTDVGEQFF. The chain joins TRBV29-1 to TRBJ2-1; D is perhaps TRBD1 or TRBD2 (5 bases each). CDR3 length: 16 amino acids. Germline V lookup: CDR1 SQVTM, CDR2 ANQGSEA. The germline V and J ends were trimmed by 6 bases and 9 bases, with 27 bases remaining between them.